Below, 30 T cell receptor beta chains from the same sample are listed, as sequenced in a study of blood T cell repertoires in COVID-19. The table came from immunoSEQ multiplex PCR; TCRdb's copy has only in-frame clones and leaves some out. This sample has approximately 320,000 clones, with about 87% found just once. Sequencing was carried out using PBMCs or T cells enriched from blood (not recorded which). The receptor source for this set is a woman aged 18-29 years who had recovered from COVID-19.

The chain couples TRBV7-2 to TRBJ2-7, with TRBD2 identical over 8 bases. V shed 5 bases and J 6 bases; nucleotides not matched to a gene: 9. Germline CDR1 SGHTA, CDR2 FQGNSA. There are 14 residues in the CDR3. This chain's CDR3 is CASSRGGGPVEQYF. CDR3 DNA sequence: TGTGCCAGCAGCAGAGGCGGGGGGCCCGTCGAGCAGTACTTC.

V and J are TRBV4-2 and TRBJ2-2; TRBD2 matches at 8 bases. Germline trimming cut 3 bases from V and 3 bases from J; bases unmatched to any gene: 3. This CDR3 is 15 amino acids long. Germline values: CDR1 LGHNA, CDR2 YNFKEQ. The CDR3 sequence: CASSHRGGDTGELFF. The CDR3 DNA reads TGTGCCAGCAGCCACCGGGGGGGGGACACCGGGGAGCTGTTTTTT.

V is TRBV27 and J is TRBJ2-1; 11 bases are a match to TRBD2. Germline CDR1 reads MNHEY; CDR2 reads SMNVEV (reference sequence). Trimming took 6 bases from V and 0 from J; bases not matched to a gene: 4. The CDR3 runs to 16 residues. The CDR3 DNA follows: TGTGCCAGCAGAGGTAGCGGGAGGGCCTCCTACAATGAGCAGTTCTTC. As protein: CASRGSGRASYNEQFF.

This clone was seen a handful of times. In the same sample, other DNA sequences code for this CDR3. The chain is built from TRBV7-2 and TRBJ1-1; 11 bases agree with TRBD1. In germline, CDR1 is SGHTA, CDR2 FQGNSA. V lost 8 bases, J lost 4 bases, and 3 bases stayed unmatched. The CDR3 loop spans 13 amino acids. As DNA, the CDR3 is TGTGCCAGCGGGGGACAGGGGGGCACTGAAGCTTTCTTT. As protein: CASGGQGGTEAFF. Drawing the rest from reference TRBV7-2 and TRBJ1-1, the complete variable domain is GAGVSQSPSNKVTEKGKDVELRCDPISGHTALYWYRQSLGQGLEFLIYFQGNSAPDKSGLPSDRFSAERTGGSVSTLTIQRTQQEDSAVYLCASGGQGGTEAFFGQGTRLTVV.

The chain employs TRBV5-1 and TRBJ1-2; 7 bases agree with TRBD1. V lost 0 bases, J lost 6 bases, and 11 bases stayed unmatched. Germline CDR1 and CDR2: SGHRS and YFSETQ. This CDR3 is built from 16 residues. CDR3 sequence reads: CASSLARGTDSDGYTF. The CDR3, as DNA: TGCGCCAGCAGCTTGGCCAGGGGGACAGATTCTGATGGCTACACCTTC.

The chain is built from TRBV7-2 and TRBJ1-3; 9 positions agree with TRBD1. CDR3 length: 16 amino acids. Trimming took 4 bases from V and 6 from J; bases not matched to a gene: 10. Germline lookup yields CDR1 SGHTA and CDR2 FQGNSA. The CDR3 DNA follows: TGTGCCAGCAGCTCCCGGACAGGGGATAAGGAAAACACCATATATTTT. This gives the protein CASSSRTGDKENTIYF.

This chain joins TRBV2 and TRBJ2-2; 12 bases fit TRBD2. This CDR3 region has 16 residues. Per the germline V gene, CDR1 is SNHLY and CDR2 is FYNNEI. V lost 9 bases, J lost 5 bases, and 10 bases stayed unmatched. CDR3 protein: CARGPPSGRATGELFF. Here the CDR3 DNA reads TGTGCCAGAGGGCCGCCTAGCGGGAGGGCTACCGGGGAGCTGTTTTTT.

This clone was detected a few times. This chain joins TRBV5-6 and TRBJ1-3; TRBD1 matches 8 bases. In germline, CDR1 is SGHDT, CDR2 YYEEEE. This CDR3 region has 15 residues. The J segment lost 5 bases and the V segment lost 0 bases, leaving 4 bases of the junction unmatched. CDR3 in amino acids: CASSLAGTGRNTIYF. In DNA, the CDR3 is TGTGCCAGCAGCTTGGCCGGGACAGGACGAAACACCATATATTTT.

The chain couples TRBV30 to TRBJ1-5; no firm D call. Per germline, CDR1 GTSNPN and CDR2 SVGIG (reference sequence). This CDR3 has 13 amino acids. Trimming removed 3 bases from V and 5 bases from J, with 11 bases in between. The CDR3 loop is CAWRRGLDQPQHF. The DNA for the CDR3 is TGTGCCTGGAGGCGAGGGCTGGATCAGCCCCAGCATTTT.

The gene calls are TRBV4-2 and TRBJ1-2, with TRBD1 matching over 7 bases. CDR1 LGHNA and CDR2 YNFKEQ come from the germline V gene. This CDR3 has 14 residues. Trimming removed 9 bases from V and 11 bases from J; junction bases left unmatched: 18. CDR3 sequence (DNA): TGTGCCAGATGGGGACGGGAAGACAGGGAGAAATACACCTTC. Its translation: CARWGREDREKYTF.

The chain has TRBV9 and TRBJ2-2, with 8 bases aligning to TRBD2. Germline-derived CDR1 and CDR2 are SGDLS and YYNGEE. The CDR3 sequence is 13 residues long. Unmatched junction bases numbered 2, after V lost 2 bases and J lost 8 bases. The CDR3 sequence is CASSVSGGGELFF. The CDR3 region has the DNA TGTGCCAGCAGCGTTTCGGGAGGGGGGGAGCTGTTTTTT.

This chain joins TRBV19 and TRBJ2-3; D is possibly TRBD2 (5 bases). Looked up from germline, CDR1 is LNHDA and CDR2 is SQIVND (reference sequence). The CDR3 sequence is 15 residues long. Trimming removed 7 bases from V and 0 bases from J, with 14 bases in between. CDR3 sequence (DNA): TGTGCCAGTAACCCCCGTCTAGCCAGCACAGATACGCAGTATTTT. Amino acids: CASNPRLASTDTQYF.

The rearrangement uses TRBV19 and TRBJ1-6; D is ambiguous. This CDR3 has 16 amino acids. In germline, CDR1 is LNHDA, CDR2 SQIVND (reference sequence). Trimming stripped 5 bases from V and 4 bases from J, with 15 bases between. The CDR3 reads CASSAQNSGYNSPLHF. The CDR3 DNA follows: TGTGCCAGTAGTGCCCAAAACAGTGGGTATAATTCACCCCTCCACTTT.

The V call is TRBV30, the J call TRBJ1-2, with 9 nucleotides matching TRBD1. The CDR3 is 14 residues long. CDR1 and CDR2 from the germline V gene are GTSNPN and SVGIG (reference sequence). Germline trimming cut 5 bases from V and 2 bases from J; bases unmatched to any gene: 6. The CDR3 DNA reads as TGTGCCTGGGAACCTGGACAGGGGAACTATGGCTACACCTTC. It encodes CAWEPGQGNYGYTF.

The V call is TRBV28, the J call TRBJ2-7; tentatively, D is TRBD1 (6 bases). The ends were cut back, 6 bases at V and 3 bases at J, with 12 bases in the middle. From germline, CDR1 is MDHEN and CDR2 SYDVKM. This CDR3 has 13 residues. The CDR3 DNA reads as TGTGCCAGCAGAGGGGGTCGCGGCTACGAGCAGTACTTC. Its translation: CASRGGRGYEQYF. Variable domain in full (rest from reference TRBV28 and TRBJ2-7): DVKVTQSSRYLVKRTGEKVFLECVQDMDHENMFWYRQDPGLGLRLIYFSYDVKMKEKGDIPEGYSVSREKKERFSLILESASTNQTSMYLCASRGGRGYEQYFGPGTRLTVT.

The CDR3 DNA reads as TGTGCCAGCAGGGAGAGACAGGAAACTGAAGCTTTCTTT. Translation: CASRERQETEAFF. This chain links TRBV28 with TRBJ1-1, with D tentatively TRBD1 (6 bases). CDR1 MDHEN and CDR2 SYDVKM come from the germline V gene. With 6 bases removed from V and 5 bases from J, the gap between germline ends came to 13 bases. This CDR3 has 13 amino acids. Drawing the rest from reference TRBV28 and TRBJ1-1, the complete variable domain is DVKVTQSSRYLVKRTGEKVFLECVQDMDHENMFWYRQDPGLGLRLIYFSYDVKMKEKGDIPEGYSVSREKKERFSLILESASTNQTSMYLCASRERQETEAFFGQGTRLTVV.

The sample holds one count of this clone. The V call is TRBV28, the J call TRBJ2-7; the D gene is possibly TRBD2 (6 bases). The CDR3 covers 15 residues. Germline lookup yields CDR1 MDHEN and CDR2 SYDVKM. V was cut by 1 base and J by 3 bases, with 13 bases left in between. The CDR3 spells CASSLLGGAFYEQYF. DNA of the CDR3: TGTGCCAGCAGTTTATTAGGAGGGGCATTCTACGAGCAGTACTTC.

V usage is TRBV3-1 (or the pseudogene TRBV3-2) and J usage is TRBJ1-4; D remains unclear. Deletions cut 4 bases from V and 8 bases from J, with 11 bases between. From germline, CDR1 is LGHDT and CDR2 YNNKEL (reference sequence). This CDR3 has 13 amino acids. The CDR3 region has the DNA TGTGCCAGCAGCCCCGCGGGGTGGGAAAAACTGTTTTTT. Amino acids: CASSPAGWEKLFF.

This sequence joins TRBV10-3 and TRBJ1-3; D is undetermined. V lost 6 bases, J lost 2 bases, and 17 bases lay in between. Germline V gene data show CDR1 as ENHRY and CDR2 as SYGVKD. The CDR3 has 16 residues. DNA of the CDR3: TGTGCCATCAGCGACCCGGGTCGCATTCCTGGAAACACCATATATTTT. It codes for CAISDPGRIPGNTIYF.

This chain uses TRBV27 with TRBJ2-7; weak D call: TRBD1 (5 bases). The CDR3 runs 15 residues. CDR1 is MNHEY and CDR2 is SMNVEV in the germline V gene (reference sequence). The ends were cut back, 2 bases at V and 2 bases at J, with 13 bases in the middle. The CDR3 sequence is CASSLQGKYTYEQYF. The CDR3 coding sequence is TGTGCCAGCAGTTTACAGGGAAAATATACCTACGAGCAGTACTTC.

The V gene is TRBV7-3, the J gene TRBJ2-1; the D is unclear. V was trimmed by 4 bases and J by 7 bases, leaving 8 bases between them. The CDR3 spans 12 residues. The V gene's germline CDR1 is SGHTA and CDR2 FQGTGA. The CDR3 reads CASSSDGNEQFF. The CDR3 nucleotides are TGTGCCAGCAGCTCTGACGGGAATGAGCAGTTCTTC.

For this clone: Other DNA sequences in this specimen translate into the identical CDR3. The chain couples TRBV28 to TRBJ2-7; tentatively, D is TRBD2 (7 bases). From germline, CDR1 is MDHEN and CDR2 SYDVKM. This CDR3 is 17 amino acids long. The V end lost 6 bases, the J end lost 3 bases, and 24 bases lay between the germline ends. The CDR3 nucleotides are TGTGCCAGCAGCCTATCACGGACTAGTGGGGGCCTCTACGAGCAGTACTTC. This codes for CASSLSRTSGGLYEQYF.

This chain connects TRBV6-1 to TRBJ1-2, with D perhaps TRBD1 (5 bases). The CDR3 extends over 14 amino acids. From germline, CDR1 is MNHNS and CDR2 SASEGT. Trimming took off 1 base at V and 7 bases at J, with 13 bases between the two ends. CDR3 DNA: TGTGCCAGCAGTGAAGAGGGGTACGGAAGTGGCTACACCTTC. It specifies CASSEEGYGSGYTF.

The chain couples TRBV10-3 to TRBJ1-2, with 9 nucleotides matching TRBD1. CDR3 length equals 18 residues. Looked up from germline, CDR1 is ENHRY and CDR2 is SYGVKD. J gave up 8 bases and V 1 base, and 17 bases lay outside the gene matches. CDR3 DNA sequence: TGTGCCATCAGTGAGTATGAGCGGACAGGGGAAGGCCGTACGGGCTACACCTTC. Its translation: CAISEYERTGEGRTGYTF.

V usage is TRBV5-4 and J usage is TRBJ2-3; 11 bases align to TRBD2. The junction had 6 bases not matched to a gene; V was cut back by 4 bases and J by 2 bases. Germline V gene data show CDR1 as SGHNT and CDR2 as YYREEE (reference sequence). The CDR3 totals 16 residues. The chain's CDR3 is CASSIPSGGLTDTQYF. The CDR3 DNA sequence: TGTGCCAGCAGCATCCCTAGCGGGGGGCTCACAGATACGCAGTATTTT.

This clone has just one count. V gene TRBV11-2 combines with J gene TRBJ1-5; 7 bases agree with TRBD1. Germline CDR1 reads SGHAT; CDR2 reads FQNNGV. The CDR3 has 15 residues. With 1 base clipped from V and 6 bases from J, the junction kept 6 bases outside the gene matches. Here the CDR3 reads CASSLGGGAGQPQHF. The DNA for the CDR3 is TGTGCCAGCAGCTTAGGAGGGGGCGCGGGTCAGCCCCAGCATTTT.

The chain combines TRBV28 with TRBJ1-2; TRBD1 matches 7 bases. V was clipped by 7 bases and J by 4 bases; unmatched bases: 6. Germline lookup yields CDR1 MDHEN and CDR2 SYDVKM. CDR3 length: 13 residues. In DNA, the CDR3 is TGTGCCAGCAAGGGTACAGGGGCCTATGGCTACACCTTC. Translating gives CASKGTGAYGYTF.

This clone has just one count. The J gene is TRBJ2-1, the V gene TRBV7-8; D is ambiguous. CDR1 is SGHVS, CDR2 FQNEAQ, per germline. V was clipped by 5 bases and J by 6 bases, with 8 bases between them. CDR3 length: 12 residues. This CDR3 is CASSPTVNEQFF. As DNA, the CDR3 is TGTGCCAGCAGCCCAACAGTCAATGAGCAGTTCTTC. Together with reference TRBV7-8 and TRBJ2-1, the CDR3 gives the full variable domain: GAGVSQSPRYKVAKRGQDVALRCDPISGHVSLFWYQQALGQGPEFLTYFQNEAQLDKSGLPSDRFFAERPEGSVSTLKIQRTQQEDSAVYLCASSPTVNEQFFGPGTRLTVL.

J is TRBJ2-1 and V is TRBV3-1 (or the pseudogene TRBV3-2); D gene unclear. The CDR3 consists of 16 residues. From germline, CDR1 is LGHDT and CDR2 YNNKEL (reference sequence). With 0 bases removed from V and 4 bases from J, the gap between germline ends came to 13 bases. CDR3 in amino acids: CASSQDMAEPYNEQFF. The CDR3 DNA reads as TGTGCCAGCAGCCAAGATATGGCAGAACCTTACAATGAGCAGTTCTTC.

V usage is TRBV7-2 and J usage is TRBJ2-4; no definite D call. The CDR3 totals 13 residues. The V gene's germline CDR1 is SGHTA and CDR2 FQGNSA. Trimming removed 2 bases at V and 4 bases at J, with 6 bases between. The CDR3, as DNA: TGTGCCAGCAGCTTATTGGAGAAAAACATTCAGTACTTC. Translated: CASSLLEKNIQYF.